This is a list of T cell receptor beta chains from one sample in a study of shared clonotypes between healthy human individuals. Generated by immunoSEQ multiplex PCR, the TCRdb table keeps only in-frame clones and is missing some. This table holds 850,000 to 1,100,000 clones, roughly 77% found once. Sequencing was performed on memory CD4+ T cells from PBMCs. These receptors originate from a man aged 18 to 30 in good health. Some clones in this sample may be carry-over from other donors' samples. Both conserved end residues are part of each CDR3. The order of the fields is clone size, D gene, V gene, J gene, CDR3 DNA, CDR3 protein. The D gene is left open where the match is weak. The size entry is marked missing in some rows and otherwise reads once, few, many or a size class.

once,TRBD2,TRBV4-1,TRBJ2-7,TGCGCCAGCAGCCAAGATCAAATTTGGGGAGGGCGGTCCTACGAGCAGTACTTC,CASSQDQIWGGRSYEQYF
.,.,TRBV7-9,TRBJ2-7,TGTGCCAGCAGCTTAGTAGGGACCGAGCAGTACTTC,CASSLVGTEQYF
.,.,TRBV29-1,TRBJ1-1,TGCAGCGTTGATGCGTCAGTCCCTTCCACTGAAGCTTTCTTT,CSVDASVPSTEAFF
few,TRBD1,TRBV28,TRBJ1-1,TGTGCCAGCAGCTCGGGACAGTCCGACACTGAAGCTTTCTTT,CASSSGQSDTEAFF
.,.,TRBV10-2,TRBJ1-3,TGCGCCAGCAGTGAGGGCTCTGGAAACACCATATATTTT,CASSEGSGNTIYF
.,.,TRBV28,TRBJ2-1,TGTGCCAGCTCTCCTCCGGGGTACTCCTACAATGAGCAGTTCTTC,CASSPPGYSYNEQFF
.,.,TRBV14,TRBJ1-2,TGTGCCAGCAGCCAAGATTCCAGGGTCACCTATGGCTACACCTTC,CASSQDSRVTYGYTF
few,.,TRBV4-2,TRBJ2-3,TGTGCCAGCAGCCAAGTAGTGGGAGATACGCAGTATTTT,CASSQVVGDTQYF
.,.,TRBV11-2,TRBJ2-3,TGTGCCAGCAGCGCCCCGGGACTGGCCCGAGATACGCAGTATTTT,CASSAPGLARDTQYF
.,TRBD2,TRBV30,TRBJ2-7,TGTGCCTGGAGCCCCGGACTAGCGGGCTACGAGCAGTACTTC,CAWSPGLAGYEQYF
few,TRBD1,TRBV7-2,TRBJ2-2,TGTGCCAGCAGCTTACAGGGGGTGAACACCGGGGAGCTGTTTTTT,CASSLQGVNTGELFF
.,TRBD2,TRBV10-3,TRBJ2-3,TGTGCCATCGCTCAGTGGGGCTTGGCGGGAGGGGGCACAGATACGCAGTATTTT,CAIAQWGLAGGGTDTQYF
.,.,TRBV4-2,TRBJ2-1,TGTGCCAGCAGCCTAGAGAGGAGAGGGGGTCGGGAACCGAGGTACAATGAGCAGTTCTTC,CASSLERRGGREPRYNEQFF
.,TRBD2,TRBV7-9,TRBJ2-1,TGTGCCAGCAGCTTAGGGGGGACTAGCGGGAGGTTCCAGTTCTTC,CASSLGGTSGRFQFF
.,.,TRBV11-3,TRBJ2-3,TGTGCCAGCAGCTCCAGCACAGATACGCAGTATTTT,CASSSSTDTQYF
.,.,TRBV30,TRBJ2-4,TGTGCCTGGAGTGTAGGGGGGAGAAACATTCAGTACTTC,CAWSVGGRNIQYF
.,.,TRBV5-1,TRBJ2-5,TGCGCCAGCAGCTTGGCCGGGGGCCAAGAGACCCAGTACTTC,CASSLAGGQETQYF
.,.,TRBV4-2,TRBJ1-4,TGTGCCAGCAGCCAAGTTACAGACCTTAATGAAAAACTGTTTTTT,CASSQVTDLNEKLFF
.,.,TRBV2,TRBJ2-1,TGTGCCAGCACAAAAAGGGACCCTAGGGCCTTTTACAATGAGCAGTTCTTC,CASTKRDPRAFYNEQFF
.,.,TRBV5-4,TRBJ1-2,TGTGCCAGCAGCGAGGGCCTTAACTATGGCTACACCTTC,CASSEGLNYGYTF
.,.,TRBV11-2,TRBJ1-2,TGTGCCAGCAGCTCAATACTAAAGGACAGCTACTATGGCTACACCTTC,CASSSILKDSYYGYTF
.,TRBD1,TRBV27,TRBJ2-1,TGTGCCAGCAGTGCAAGACAGGGGTTGAGCTCCTACAATGAGCAGTTCTTC,CASSARQGLSSYNEQFF
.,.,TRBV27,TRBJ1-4,TGTGCCAGCAGTTTGTGGGGATTAAATGAAAAACTGTTTTTT,CASSLWGLNEKLFF
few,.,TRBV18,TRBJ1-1,TGTGCCAGCTCACCATTGGGGGTCCTCACTGAAGCTTTCTTT,CASSPLGVLTEAFF
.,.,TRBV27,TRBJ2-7,TGTGCCAGCAGTTTGGACACCTCCTACGAGCAGTACTTC,CASSLDTSYEQYF
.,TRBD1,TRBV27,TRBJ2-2,TGTGCCAGCAGTTACCGGGACAGGAGCACCGGGGAGCTGTTTTTT,CASSYRDRSTGELFF
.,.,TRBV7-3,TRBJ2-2,TGTGCCAGCAGCTTGGGAAAAGGCCGGACCGGGGAGCTGTTTTTT,CASSLGKGRTGELFF
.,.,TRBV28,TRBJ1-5,TGTGCCAGCAGTCCCAGGTGGGGATTGCAGCCCCAGCATTTT,CASSPRWGLQPQHF
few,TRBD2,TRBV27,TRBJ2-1,TGTGCCAGCAAATATCAAGCGGGAGGGGAGCAGTTCTTC,CASKYQAGGEQFF
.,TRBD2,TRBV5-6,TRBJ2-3,TGTGCCAGCAGCTTTCAAAGACTAGCGGGGCTCAGTACGCAGTATTTT,CASSFQRLAGLSTQYF
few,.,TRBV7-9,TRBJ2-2,TGTGCCAGCAGCTTAGTTCAGGGAATCGGGACCGGGGAGCTGTTTTTT,CASSLVQGIGTGELFF
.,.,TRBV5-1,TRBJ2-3,TGCGCCAGCAGCTTGATAGGCAGGACTAGCACAGATACGCAGTATTTT,CASSLIGRTSTDTQYF
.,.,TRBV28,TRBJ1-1,TGTGCCAGCAGTTCGGGGAGGTTCACTGAAGCTTTCTTT,CASSSGRFTEAFF
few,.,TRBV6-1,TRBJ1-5,TGTGCCAGCAGTGAAGAATTCGGGGGCGCGGGTAGCAATCAGCCCCAGCATTTT,CASSEEFGGAGSNQPQHF
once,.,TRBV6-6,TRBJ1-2,TGTGCCAGCAGTGCGCTCGGGGCAGGGTATGGCTACACCTTC,CASSALGAGYGYTF
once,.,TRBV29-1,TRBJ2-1,TGCAGCGTTGAAGAAGTGGGAGTGCAGGTCAATGAGCAGTTCTTC,CSVEEVGVQVNEQFF
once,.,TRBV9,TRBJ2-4,TGTGCCAGCAGCACTGGACTAGCCAAAAACATTCAGTACTTC,CASSTGLAKNIQYF
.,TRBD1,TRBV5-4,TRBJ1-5,TGTGCCAGCAGCTTGGGACAGGGTAGAGATCAGCCCCAGCATTTT,CASSLGQGRDQPQHF
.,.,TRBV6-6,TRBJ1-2,TGTGCCAGCAGTGCGCCAGGGGTCTGGGGCTACACCTTC,CASSAPGVWGYTF
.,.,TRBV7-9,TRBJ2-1,TGTGCCAGCAGCTTCGAGTACAGTGAGCAGTTCTTC,CASSFEYSEQFF
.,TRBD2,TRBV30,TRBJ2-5,TGTGCCTGGTGCGGGAGGGCCGGGGAGACCCAGTACTTC,CAWCGRAGETQYF
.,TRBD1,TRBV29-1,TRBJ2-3,TGCAGCGTTGCAGGGGGTCCTAGCACAGATACGCAGTATTTT,CSVAGGPSTDTQYF
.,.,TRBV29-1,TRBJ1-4,TGCAGCGCCCTAGAGGGGGAGGTTGAAAAACTGTTTTTT,CSALEGEVEKLFF
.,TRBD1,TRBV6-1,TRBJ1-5,TGTGCCAGCAGTGGAGGGACAGCTAATAAGCCCCAGCATTTT,CASSGGTANKPQHF
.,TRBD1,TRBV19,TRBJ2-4,TGTGCCAGTAGTTCGAGGGGGCAGTATCCGGAAAACATTCAGTACTTC,CASSSRGQYPENIQYF
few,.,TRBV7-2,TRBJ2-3,TGTGCCAGCAGCTTAGCGGTAGCGAGAGGCCCCACAGATACGCAGTATTTT,CASSLAVARGPTDTQYF